The 2 T cell receptor beta chains in this list originate from one sample, sequenced in a study of OX40 agonist ivuxolimab in advanced cancers. Sequencing used immunoSEQ multiplex PCR; TCRdb keeps in-frame clones, though not all of them. The data show roughly 18,000 clones, 67% seen once. Sequencing was performed on CD4+ or CD8+ T cells sorted from blood, taken in a trial of the OX40 agonist ivuxolimab. These receptors were taken from an adult with an advanced solid tumor such as melanoma, head and neck, liver or kidney cancer.

J is TRBJ2-5 and V is TRBV10-2; the match to TRBD2 covers 14 bases. This CDR3 is 17 amino acids long. V was clipped by 5 bases and J by 4 bases; unmatched bases: 9. Looked up from germline, CDR1 is WSHSY and CDR2 is SAAADI. CDR3 in amino acids: CASSRLGLAGVGETQYF. The DNA of the CDR3 is TGCGCCAGCAGTCGTTTGGGACTAGCGGGAGTGGGAGAGACCCAGTACTTC.

Regarding this clone: A read error is possible here, since a much larger clone lies one base away. V usage is TRBV27 and J usage is TRBJ2-7, with D hard to call. The V end was cut by 2 bases, the J end by 3 bases, with 8 bases between. Germline CDR1 reads MNHEY; CDR2 reads SMNVEV (reference sequence). The CDR3 spans 13 residues. The CDR3 DNA reads as TGTGCCAGCAGTTTACGTTGGGGCTACGAGCAGTACTTC. The encoded protein is CASSLRWGYEQYF.